Below are 24 T cell receptor beta chains sequenced from a single sample in a study of CD8 T cells in ankylosing spondylitis. Findings and caveats of the study: It appeared that ankylosing spondylitis blood was characterized by a TCR beta motif of roughly 8 highly homologous variants.

For these TCRs, the target antigens are not known. TCRdb reanalysed the 5' RACE reads using MiXCR and keeps one entry per CDR3 protein. The table records more than 100,000 distinct CDR3 sequences, 17% of them present only once. The sample consisted of blood, either unsorted or a sorted T cell fraction (not recorded which). The receptors here all came from a male donor with ankylosing spondylitis.

The chain employs TRBV7-2 and TRBJ1-1; no clear D gene. This CDR3 spans 14 amino acids. Germline V gene lookup returns CDR1 SGHTA and CDR2 FQGNSA. V was pared by 1 base and J by 5 bases, with 11 bases between. The CDR3 spells CASSLGWGETEAFF. The CDR3 DNA reads TGTGCCAGCAGCTTAGGGTGGGGAGAAACTGAAGCTTTCTTT.

This clonotype was recorded a few times. This rearrangement joins TRBV28 to TRBJ2-1; D is unresolved. Germline values: CDR1 MDHEN, CDR2 SYDVKM. The CDR3 runs 15 residues. With 8 bases removed from V and 2 bases from J, the gap between germline ends came to 16 bases. Written as DNA, the CDR3 is TGTGCCAGCGAGGCACTCCTTTCTACCTACAATGAGCAGTTCTTC. It specifies CASEALLSTYNEQFF.

This chain's CDR3 is CATSDRTGEYNEQFF. CDR3 coding DNA: TGTGCCACCAGTGATAGGACAGGGGAGTACAATGAGCAGTTCTTC. The chain couples TRBV24-1 to TRBJ2-1, with 9 positions matching TRBD1. The V gene's germline CDR1 is KGHDR and CDR2 SFDVKD. Trimming at V came to 3 bases and at J to 4 bases, leaving 3 bases not matched to a gene. This CDR3 spans 15 amino acids.

In this sample, this clonotype turned up many times. J is TRBJ2-5 and V is TRBV3-1; the D call may be TRBD1 or TRBD2 (6 bases each). The CDR3 extends over 17 amino acids. Germline CDR1 LGHDT, CDR2 YNNKEL (reference sequence). V lost 4 bases and J 3 bases, leaving 21 bases between the germline ends. This CDR3 is CASSPQVGGLGEETQYF. In DNA, the CDR3 is TGTGCCAGCAGCCCCCAAGTGGGGGGCCTCGGGGAAGAGACCCAGTACTTC.

This clonotype was seen a few times. The chain combines TRBV29-1 with TRBJ2-3; TRBD2 matches 12 bases. CDR3 size: 18 residues. CDR1 and CDR2 from the germline V gene are SQVTM and ANQGSEA. The ends lost 4 bases at V and 3 bases at J; junction bases unmatched: 14. The CDR3 here is CSVATSGSYTAPTDTQYF. CDR3 DNA sequence: TGCAGCGTTGCGACTAGCGGGAGTTACACCGCCCCAACAGATACGCAGTATTTT.

This clonotype was detected only a few times. This CDR3 reads CATSEWDRTDTQYF. Here the CDR3 DNA reads TGTGCCACCAGTGAATGGGACCGCACAGATACGCAGTATTTT. J is TRBJ2-3 and V is TRBV24-1, with D perhaps given as TRBD1 or TRBD2 (5 bases each). Germline V CDR1 and CDR2: KGHDR, SFDVKD. This CDR3 is 14 amino acids long. Between the trimmed V and J ends, which lost 4 bases and 1 base, there was a span of 8 bases.

This clonotype has just a few counts. The genes are TRBV13 and TRBJ1-1, with D perhaps matching TRBD1 (5 bases). In germline, CDR1 is PRHDT, CDR2 FYEKMQ (reference sequence). V was shortened by 4 bases and J by 4 bases, with 13 bases between the two germline ends. The CDR3 runs 14 residues. The CDR3 here is CASSSPDGGTEAFF. In DNA, the CDR3 is TGTGCCAGCAGCTCTCCGGACGGGGGCACTGAAGCTTTCTTT.

The genes are TRBV27 and TRBJ2-7; the match to TRBD1 covers 7 bases. The CDR3 totals 13 residues. The V gene end was trimmed by 5 bases and the J gene end by 6 bases; junction bases not matched to a gene: 7. Germline values: CDR1 MNHEY, CDR2 SMNVEV (reference sequence). The CDR3 region has the DNA TGTGCCAGCAGTATGGGACAGTTGGTCGAGCAGTACTTC. As protein: CASSMGQLVEQYF.

This clonotype was seen at least ten times. This chain joins TRBV27 and TRBJ2-7; D unresolved. The CDR3 totals 9 residues. Germline CDR1 is MNHEY and CDR2 is SMNVEV (reference sequence). Deletions cut 5 bases from V and 5 bases from J, with 1 base between. The CDR3 region has the DNA TGTGCCAGCAGTCACGAGCAGTACTTC. Amino acid sequence: CASSHEQYF.

The chain combines TRBV28 with TRBJ2-5; D is perhaps TRBD2 (6 bases). Trimming shortened V by 0 bases and J by 0 bases, and 23 bases separated the two germline ends. The CDR3 loop spans 20 amino acids. Germline values: CDR1 MDHEN, CDR2 SYDVKM. DNA of the CDR3: TGTGCCAGCAGTTTATGGCCCGGAGGGCCCTCGGTCGTGGACCAAGAGACCCAGTACTTC. Translating gives CASSLWPGGPSVVDQETQYF. The variable domain in full, completed from reference TRBV28 and TRBJ2-5, reads DVKVTQSSRYLVKRTGEKVFLECVQDMDHENMFWYRQDPGLGLRLIYFSYDVKMKEKGDIPEGYSVSREKKERFSLILESASTNQTSMYLCASSLWPGGPSVVDQETQYFGPGTRLLVL.

Only a few counts were recorded for this clonotype. The chain uses TRBV6-5 and TRBJ1-5; D is ambiguous. CDR1 is MNHEY, CDR2 SVGAGI, per germline. The CDR3 has 17 amino acids. The V gene lost 0 bases and the J gene lost 0 bases, with 12 bases spanning the gap. The CDR3 coding sequence is TGTGCCAGCAGTTACTCTCTCAATCTCGATAGCAATCAGCCCCAGCATTTT. Translated: CASSYSLNLDSNQPQHF.

V usage is TRBV7-8 and J usage is TRBJ2-2, with TRBD1 identical over 9 bases. Germline CDR1 and CDR2: SGHVS and FQNEAQ. With 4 bases clipped from V and 6 bases from J, the junction kept 6 bases outside the gene matches. The CDR3 runs 15 residues. Written as DNA, the CDR3 is TGTGCCAGCAGCTGGACAGGGGAGGGATCCGGGGAGCTGTTTTTT. Amino acids: CASSWTGEGSGELFF.

This clonotype turned up a few times. The chain carries TRBV9 and TRBJ1-4, with D perhaps matching TRBD1 (6 bases). This CDR3 spans 13 amino acids. Trimming shortened V by 3 bases and J by 5 bases, and 8 bases separated the two germline ends. Germline V gene data show CDR1 as SGDLS and CDR2 as YYNGEE. Written as DNA, the CDR3 is TGTGCCAGCAGCGGGACAGAAAATGAAAAACTGTTTTTT. Amino acids: CASSGTENEKLFF.

This clonotype was recorded a few times. The gene calls are TRBV28 and TRBJ2-7, with 7 bases that match TRBD1. The junction had 10 bases not matched to a gene; V was cut back by 6 bases and J by 2 bases. The CDR3 runs 15 residues. The germline V gene encodes CDR1 MDHEN and CDR2 SYDVKM. CDR3 residues: CASSVSRDSTYEQYF. For the CDR3, the DNA is TGTGCCAGCAGCGTAAGCCGGGACAGCACCTACGAGCAGTACTTC.

J is TRBJ1-5 and V is TRBV2; 7 positions agree with TRBD1. Germline V gives CDR1 SNHLY, CDR2 FYNNEI. CDR3 length: 14 amino acids. V dropped 7 bases and J dropped 4; count of bases not matched to a gene: 7. The DNA for the CDR3 is TGTGCCAGCACCGACAGGGCAGGGAATCAGCCCCAGCATTTT. Amino acids: CASTDRAGNQPQHF. Complete variable domain (other parts from reference TRBV2 and TRBJ1-5): EPEVTQTPSHQVTQMGQEVILRCVPISNHLYFYWYRQILGQKVEFLVSFYNNEISEKSEIFDDQFSVERPDGSNFTLKIRSTKLEDSAMYFCASTDRAGNQPQHFGDGTRLSIL.

A few counts support this clonotype. V gene TRBV27 combines with J gene TRBJ2-7; 11 bases map to TRBD2. V gave up 9 bases and J gave up 0 bases; unmatched junction bases: 1. This CDR3 contains 13 residues. The V gene's germline CDR1 is MNHEY and CDR2 SMNVEV (reference sequence). The CDR3 here is CASGLAGSYEQYF. Written as DNA, the CDR3 is TGTGCCAGTGGACTAGCGGGCTCCTACGAGCAGTACTTC.

This clonotype was picked up a small number of times. The V gene is TRBV27, the J gene TRBJ1-2; 9 bases are a match to TRBD1. CDR3 size: 13 residues. Germline CDR1 and CDR2: MNHEY and SMNVEV (reference sequence). With 6 bases clipped from V and 7 bases from J, the junction kept 6 bases outside the gene matches. CDR3 protein: CASRGQGNGGYTF. The DNA of the CDR3 is TGTGCCAGCAGGGGACAGGGAAATGGTGGCTACACCTTC.

The chain is built from TRBV7-6 and TRBJ2-2, with D uncertain. The CDR3 consists of 15 residues. From germline, CDR1 is SGHVS and CDR2 FNYEAQ. V was pared by 3 bases and J by 8 bases, with 16 bases between. CDR3 DNA sequence: TGTGCCAGCAGCTTCGGACGCCCAGTCTCTGGGGAGCTGTTTTTT. Translated: CASSFGRPVSGELFF.

The chain couples TRBV29-1 to TRBJ2-1, with D possibly matching TRBD2 (6 bases). CDR1 is SQVTM, CDR2 ANQGSEA, per germline. The CDR3 length is 14 residues. V was trimmed by 6 bases and J by 8 bases, leaving 20 bases between them. CDR3 sequence reads: CSVGRDLGHHEQFF. In DNA form, the CDR3 reads TGCAGCGTGGGCCGGGACTTGGGGCACCATGAGCAGTTCTTC.

There are a few counts of this clonotype. The genes are TRBV9 and TRBJ2-1, with D possibly matching TRBD1 (7 bases). This CDR3 region has 15 residues. Trimming removed 2 bases at V and 8 bases at J, with 17 bases between. Germline CDR1 is SGDLS and CDR2 is YYNGEE. The CDR3 DNA reads as TGTGCCAGCAGCGTTGAGGGGGCGGGGTCGGATGAGCAGTTCTTC. Translation: CASSVEGAGSDEQFF.

The chain links TRBV6-6 to TRBJ2-3; possibly TRBD1 for D (5 bases). In germline, CDR1 is MNHNY, CDR2 SVGAGI (reference sequence). The CDR3 has 13 amino acids. The ends were cut back, 8 bases at V and 3 bases at J, with 12 bases in the middle. The CDR3 nucleotides are TGTGCCAGCGACGAAGGGGTTACAGATACGCAGTATTTT. Residues: CASDEGVTDTQYF.

This clonotype was picked up many times. The chain uses TRBV20-1 and TRBJ1-1; TRBD1 matches at 8 bases. The ends lost 3 bases at V and 1 base at J; junction bases unmatched: 1. Germline values: CDR1 DFQATT, CDR2 SNEGSKA (reference sequence). This CDR3 spans 13 amino acids. CDR3 coding DNA: TGCAGTGCTAGGGGGACAGGGAACACTGAAGCTTTCTTT. Protein: CSARGTGNTEAFF.

The chain couples TRBV19 to TRBJ2-1; D possibly corresponds to TRBD2 (6 bases). Germline lookup yields CDR1 LNHDA and CDR2 SQIVND (reference sequence). The CDR3 runs to 16 residues. V shed 6 bases and J shed 8 bases, with 23 bases lying between them. The CDR3 coding sequence is TGTGCCAGTAGATCCCGGGGGACTTGGGAGTCCGATGAGCAGTTCTTC. Translating it yields CASRSRGTWESDEQFF.

This clonotype was observed a few times. The J gene is TRBJ2-1, the V gene TRBV25-1; D may be TRBD2 (6 bases). V was pared by 3 bases and J by 7 bases, with 13 bases between. The CDR3 totals 14 residues. Germline assignment: CDR1 MGHDK and CDR2 SYGVNS. CDR3 DNA sequence: TGTGCCAGCAGTGACAGGACTGGACTAAATGAGCAGTTCTTC. Protein product: CASSDRTGLNEQFF. The whole variable domain, remainder taken from reference TRBV25-1 and TRBJ2-1, is EADIYQTPRYLVIGTGKKITLECSQTMGHDKMYWYQQDPGMELHLIHYSYGVNSTEKGDLSSESTVSRIRTEHFPLTLESARPSHTSQYLCASSDRTGLNEQFFGPGTRLTVL.